Following are 9 T cell receptor beta chains from one sample sequenced in a study of tumor and adjacent non-tumor tissue in lung cancer. Three rounds of nested PCR, following a modified ARM-PCR protocol, produced the TCRbeta library. TCRdb redid the calling of the multiplex PCR reads with MiXCR, one entry per CDR3 protein. In the table there are around 39,000 distinct CDR3 sequences, less than 65% of which are singletons. The template was RNA from unsorted bulk tissue. Distant lung tissue was collected more than 3 cm away from the tumor edge. Source material: distant non-tumor lung tissue. Receptor source: a man aged 45-65 years with non-small cell lung cancer.

Note on this clonotype: The junction and the germline gene differ at one end; a read error may be behind it. This chain uses TRBV28 with TRBJ1-5, with D perhaps TRBD1 (6 bases). Germline CDR1 is MDHEN and CDR2 is SYDVKM. The CDR3 totals 18 residues. The DNA for the CDR3 is TGTGCCAGCAGTTCCGTGGGCACGGGGGCGAGGAGCAATCAGCACCAGCATTTT. Translating it yields CASSSVGTGARSNQHQHF.

As for this clonotype: Just one base apart from a much larger clone, this may be a read error. The rearrangement joins TRBV5-1 to TRBJ1-2, with D hard to call. Per germline, CDR1 SGHRS and CDR2 YFSETQ. Trimming shortened V by 0 bases and J by 4 bases, and 10 bases separated the two germline ends. CDR3 length: 14 amino acids. As DNA, the CDR3 is TGCGCCAGCAGCTTGGATGCGGATGCCTATGGCTACACCTTC. Translation: CASSLDADAYGYTF.

The chain carries TRBV7-2 and TRBJ1-2; D is possibly TRBD1 (6 bases). Germline-derived CDR1 and CDR2 are SGHTA and FQGNSA. CDR3 length: 14 amino acids. The V and J ends lost 2 bases and 5 bases respectively, with 12 bases between them. The CDR3 loop is CASSLSAQGYGYTF. The CDR3 region has the DNA TGTGCCAGCAGCTTATCGGCGCAGGGGTATGGCTACACCTTC. Based on the CDR3 plus reference TRBV7-2 and TRBJ1-2, the full variable domain is GAGVSQSPSNKVTEKGKDVELRCDPISGHTALYWYRQSLGQGLEFLIYFQGNSAPDKSGLPSDRFSAERTGGSVSTLTIQRTQQEDSAVYLCASSLSAQGYGYTFGSGTRLTVV.

Comments on this clonotype: A junction end diverges from the germline sequence, so it may reflect a read error. This chain joins TRBV4-1 and TRBJ1-2; 7 bases match TRBD1. The CDR3 has 13 residues. CDR1 is MGHRA, CDR2 YSYEKL, per germline. The CDR3 bases are TGCGCCAGCAGCCTTGGGACAGACTATGGCTACATATTC. Amino acid sequence: CASSLGTDYGYIF.

This clonotype was observed at least ten times. The CDR3 is CAISDNPGTGGSYEQYF. The CDR3 nucleotides are TGTGCCATCAGTGATAATCCCGGGACAGGGGGTTCCTACGAGCAGTACTTC. The chain has TRBV10-3 and TRBJ2-7; 11 bases map to TRBD1. The V and J ends lost 3 bases and 1 base, in that order; junction bases with no gene match: 8. Germline values: CDR1 ENHRY, CDR2 SYGVKD. The CDR3 length is 17 residues.

Concerning this clonotype: A read error may account for a junction end that differs from germline. The rearrangement joins TRBV6-5 to TRBJ1-5; the D is unclear. Germline V lookup: CDR1 MNHEY, CDR2 SVGAGI. There are 15 residues in the CDR3. The CDR3 sequence: CVSSYSTGSDQPQHF. CDR3 bases: TGTGTCAGCAGTTACTCGACGGGATCAGATCAGCCCCAACATTTT.

The chain couples TRBV5-1 to TRBJ2-7; weak D call: TRBD2 (6 bases). The CDR3 is 10 residues long. V lost 4 bases and J 11 bases, leaving 10 bases between the germline ends. In germline, CDR1 is SGHRS, CDR2 YFSETQ. CDR3 DNA: TGCGCCAGCAGCCCGCGGGGAAAGTACTTC. Translating it yields CASSPRGKYF.

The V and J genes are TRBV7-9 and TRBJ2-3, with TRBD2 matching over 8 bases. V dropped 3 bases and J dropped 4; count of bases not matched to a gene: 12. The CDR3 runs to 17 residues. CDR1 SEHNR and CDR2 FQNEAQ come from the germline V gene (reference sequence). The CDR3 nucleotides are TGTGCCAGCAGCTTCTACAGGACTATCGGGGGGGCAGATACGCAGTATTTT. It specifies CASSFYRTIGGADTQYF.

About this clonotype itself: Without the conserved terminal phenylalanine or tryptophan, this CDR3 likely stems from a read error. No DNA is shown, since the ends of the CDR3 on it are uncertain; the CDR3 is the one TCRdb lists. The gene calls are TRBV4-1 and TRBJ2-3; the table's D call, TRBD2, has no DNA check behind it. From germline, CDR1 is MGHRA and CDR2 YSYEKL. Ends included, the CDR3 has 17 residues. CDR3 region: CASSPNSASGSTDTRYL.